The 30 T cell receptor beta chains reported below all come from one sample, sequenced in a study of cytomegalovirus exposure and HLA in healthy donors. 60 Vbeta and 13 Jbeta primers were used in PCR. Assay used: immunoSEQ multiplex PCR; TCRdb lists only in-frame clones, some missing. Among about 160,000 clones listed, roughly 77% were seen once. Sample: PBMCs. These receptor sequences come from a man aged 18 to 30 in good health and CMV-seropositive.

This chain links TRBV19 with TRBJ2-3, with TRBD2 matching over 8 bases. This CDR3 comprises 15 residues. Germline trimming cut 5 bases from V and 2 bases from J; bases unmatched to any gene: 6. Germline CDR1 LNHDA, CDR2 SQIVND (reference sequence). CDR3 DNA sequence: TGTGCCAGTAGTTCCCCAGCGGGAGACACAGATACGCAGTATTTT. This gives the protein CASSSPAGDTDTQYF.

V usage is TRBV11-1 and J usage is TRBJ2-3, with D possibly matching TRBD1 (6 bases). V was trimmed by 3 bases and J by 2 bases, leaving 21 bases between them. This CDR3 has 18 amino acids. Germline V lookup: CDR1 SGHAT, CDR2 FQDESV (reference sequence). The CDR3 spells CASSFDRTGSWATDTQYF. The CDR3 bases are TGTGCCAGCAGCTTTGATAGAACAGGGAGTTGGGCCACAGATACGCAGTATTTT.

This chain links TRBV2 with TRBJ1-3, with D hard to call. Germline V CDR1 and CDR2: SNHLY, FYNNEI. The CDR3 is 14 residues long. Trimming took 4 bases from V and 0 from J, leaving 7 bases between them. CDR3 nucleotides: TGTGCCAGCAGTGCCCGGGTCTCTGGAAACACCATATATTTT. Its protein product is CASSARVSGNTIYF.

CDR3 nucleotide sequence: TGTGCCAGCAGTTACAACGGGAACACTGAAGCTTTCTTT. This gives the protein CASSYNGNTEAFF. The chain uses TRBV6-5 and TRBJ1-1; D unresolved. This CDR3 is built from 13 residues. CDR1 is MNHEY and CDR2 is SVGAGI in the germline V gene. Trimming took off 2 bases at V and 1 base at J, with 5 bases between the two ends.

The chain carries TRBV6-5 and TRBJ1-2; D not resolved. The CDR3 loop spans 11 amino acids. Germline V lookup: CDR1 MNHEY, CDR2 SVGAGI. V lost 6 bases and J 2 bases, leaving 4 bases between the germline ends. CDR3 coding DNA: TGTGCCAGCAGACGGAACTATGGCTACACCTTC. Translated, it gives CASRRNYGYTF.

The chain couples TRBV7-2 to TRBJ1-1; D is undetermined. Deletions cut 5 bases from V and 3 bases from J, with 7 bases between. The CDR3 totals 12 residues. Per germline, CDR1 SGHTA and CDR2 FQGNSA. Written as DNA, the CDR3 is TGTGCCAGCAGCGGAGTTTACACTGAAGCTTTCTTT. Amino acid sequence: CASSGVYTEAFF.

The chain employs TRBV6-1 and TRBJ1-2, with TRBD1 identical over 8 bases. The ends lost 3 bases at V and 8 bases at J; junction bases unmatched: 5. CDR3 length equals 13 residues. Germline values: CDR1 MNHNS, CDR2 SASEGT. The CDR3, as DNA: TGTGCCAGCAGTGATGGACAGGGTCAAGGCTACACCTTC. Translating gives CASSDGQGQGYTF.

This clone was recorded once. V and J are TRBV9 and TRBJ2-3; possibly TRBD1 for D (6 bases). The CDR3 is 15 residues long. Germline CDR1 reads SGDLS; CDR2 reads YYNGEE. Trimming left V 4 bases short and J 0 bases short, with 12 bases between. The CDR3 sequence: CASSQLGASTDTQYF. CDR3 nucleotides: TGTGCCAGCAGCCAGCTGGGGGCCAGCACAGATACGCAGTATTTT.

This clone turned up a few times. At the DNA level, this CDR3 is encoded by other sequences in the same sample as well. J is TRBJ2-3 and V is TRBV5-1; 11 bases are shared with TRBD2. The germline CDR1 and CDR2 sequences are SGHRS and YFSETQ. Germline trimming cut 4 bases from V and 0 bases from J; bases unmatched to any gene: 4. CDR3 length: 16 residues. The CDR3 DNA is TGCGCCAGCAGCCCCGGGACTAGCGGTAGCACAGATACGCAGTATTTT. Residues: CASSPGTSGSTDTQYF. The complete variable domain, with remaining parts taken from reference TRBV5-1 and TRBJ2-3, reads KAGVTQTPRYLIKTRGQQVTLSCSPISGHRSVSWYQQTPGQGLQFLFEYFSETQRNKGNFPGRFSGRQFSNSRSEMNVSTLELGDSALYLCASSPGTSGSTDTQYFGPGTRLTVL.

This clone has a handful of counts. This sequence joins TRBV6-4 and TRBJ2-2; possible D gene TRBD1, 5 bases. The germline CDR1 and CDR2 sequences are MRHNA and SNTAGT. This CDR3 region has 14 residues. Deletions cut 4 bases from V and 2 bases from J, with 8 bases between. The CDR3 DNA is TGTGCCAGCAGTGCCGACAGTAACACCGGGGAGCTGTTTTTT. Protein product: CASSADSNTGELFF.

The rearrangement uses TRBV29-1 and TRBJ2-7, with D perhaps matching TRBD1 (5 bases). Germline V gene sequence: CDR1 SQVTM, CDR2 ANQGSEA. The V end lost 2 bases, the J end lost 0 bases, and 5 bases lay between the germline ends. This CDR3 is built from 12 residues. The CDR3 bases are TGCAGCGTTGAAACAGGCTCCTACGAGCAGTACGTC. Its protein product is CSVETGSYEQYV.

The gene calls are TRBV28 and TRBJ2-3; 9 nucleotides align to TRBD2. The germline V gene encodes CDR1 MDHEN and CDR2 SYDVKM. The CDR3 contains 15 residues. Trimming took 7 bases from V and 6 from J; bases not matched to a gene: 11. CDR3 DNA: TGTGCCAGCACCCAGTGGCGGGAGGGCCACGATACGCAGTATTTT. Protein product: CASTQWREGHDTQYF.

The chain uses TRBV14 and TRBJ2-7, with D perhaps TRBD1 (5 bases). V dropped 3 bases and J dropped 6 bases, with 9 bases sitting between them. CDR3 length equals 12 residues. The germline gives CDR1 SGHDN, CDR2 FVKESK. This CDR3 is CASSQAGSEQYV. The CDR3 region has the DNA TGTGCCAGCAGCCAGGCAGGGTCCGAGCAGTACGTC.

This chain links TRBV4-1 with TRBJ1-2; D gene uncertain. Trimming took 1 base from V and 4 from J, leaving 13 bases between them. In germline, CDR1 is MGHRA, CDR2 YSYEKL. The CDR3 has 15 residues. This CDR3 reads CASSQGWESGYGYTF. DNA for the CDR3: TGCGCCAGCAGCCAAGGTTGGGAGTCTGGCTATGGCTACACCTTC.

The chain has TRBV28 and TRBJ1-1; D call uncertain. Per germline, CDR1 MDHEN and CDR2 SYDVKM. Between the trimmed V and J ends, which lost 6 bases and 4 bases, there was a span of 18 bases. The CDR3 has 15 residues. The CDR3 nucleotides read TGTGCCAGCAGCCCCTCCCGGGGTTGGGGCACTGAAGCTTTCTTT. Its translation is CASSPSRGWGTEAFF.

This chain's CDR3 is CASKSTGGFTDTQYF. The CDR3 DNA reads as TGCGCCAGCAAGTCCACAGGGGGCTTCACAGATACGCAGTATTTT. V and J are TRBV5-1 and TRBJ2-3; 9 bases are a match to TRBD1. Trimming took 6 bases from V and 2 from J; bases not matched to a gene: 7. The CDR3 is 15 amino acids. Germline lookup yields CDR1 SGHRS and CDR2 YFSETQ.

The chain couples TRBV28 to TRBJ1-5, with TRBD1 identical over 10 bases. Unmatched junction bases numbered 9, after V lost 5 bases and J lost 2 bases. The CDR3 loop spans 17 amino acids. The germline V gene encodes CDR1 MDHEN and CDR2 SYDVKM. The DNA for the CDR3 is TGTGCCAGCAGTCGAGAAGACAGGGGGCGAGGCAATCAGCCCCAGCATTTT. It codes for CASSREDRGRGNQPQHF. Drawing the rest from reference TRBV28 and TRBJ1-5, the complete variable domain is DVKVTQSSRYLVKRTGEKVFLECVQDMDHENMFWYRQDPGLGLRLIYFSYDVKMKEKGDIPEGYSVSREKKERFSLILESASTNQTSMYLCASSREDRGRGNQPQHFGDGTRLSIL.

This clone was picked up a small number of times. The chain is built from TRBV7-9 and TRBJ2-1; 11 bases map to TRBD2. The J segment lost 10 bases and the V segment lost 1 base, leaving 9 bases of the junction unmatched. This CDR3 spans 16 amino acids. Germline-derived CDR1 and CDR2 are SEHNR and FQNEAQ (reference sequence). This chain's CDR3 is CASSLGGVLAGVEQFF. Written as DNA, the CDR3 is TGTGCCAGCAGCTTAGGGGGGGTACTAGCGGGGGTAGAGCAGTTCTTC.

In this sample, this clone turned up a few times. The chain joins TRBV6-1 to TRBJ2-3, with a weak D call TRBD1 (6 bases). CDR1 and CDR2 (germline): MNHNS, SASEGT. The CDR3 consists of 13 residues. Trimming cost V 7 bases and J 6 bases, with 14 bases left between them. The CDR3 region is CASKWGRLDTQYF. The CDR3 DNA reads TGTGCCAGCAAATGGGGGCGGTTGGATACGCAGTATTTT.

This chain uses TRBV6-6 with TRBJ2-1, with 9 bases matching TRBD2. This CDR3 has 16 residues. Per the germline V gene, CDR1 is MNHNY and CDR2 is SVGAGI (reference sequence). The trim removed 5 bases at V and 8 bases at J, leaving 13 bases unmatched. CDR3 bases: TGTGCCAGCAGTCGGGAGGGGCGGGAGGGTGTCGATGAGCAGTTCTTC. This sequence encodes CASSREGREGVDEQFF.

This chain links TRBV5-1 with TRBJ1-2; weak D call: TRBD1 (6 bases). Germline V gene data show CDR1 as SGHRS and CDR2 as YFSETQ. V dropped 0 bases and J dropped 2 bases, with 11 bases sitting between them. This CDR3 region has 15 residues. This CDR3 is CASSLATGLNYGYTF. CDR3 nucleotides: TGCGCCAGCAGCTTGGCGACAGGACTGAACTATGGCTACACCTTC.

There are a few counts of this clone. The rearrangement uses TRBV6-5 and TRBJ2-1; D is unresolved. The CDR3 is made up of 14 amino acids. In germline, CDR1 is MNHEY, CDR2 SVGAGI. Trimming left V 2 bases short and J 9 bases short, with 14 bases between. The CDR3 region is CASSYLPPTGEQFF. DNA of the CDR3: TGTGCCAGCAGTTACCTCCCCCCAACCGGTGAGCAGTTCTTC.

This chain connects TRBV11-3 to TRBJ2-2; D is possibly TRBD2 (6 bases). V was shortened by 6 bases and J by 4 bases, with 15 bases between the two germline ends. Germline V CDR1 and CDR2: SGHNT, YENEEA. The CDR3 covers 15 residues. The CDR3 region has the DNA TGTGCCAGCAGTTACCGGGAGCGGGCCACCGGGGAGCTGTTTTTT. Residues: CASSYRERATGELFF.

CDR3 residues: CSVASGRAPQTTDTQYF. The DNA of the CDR3 is TGCAGCGTAGCTAGCGGGAGAGCCCCACAAACCACAGATACGCAGTATTTT. V is TRBV29-1 and J is TRBJ2-3, with 10 nucleotides matching TRBD2. Germline CDR1 and CDR2: SQVTM and ANQGSEA. V shed 6 bases, J shed 2 bases, and the junction held 14 bases outside the gene matches. CDR3 size: 17 residues.

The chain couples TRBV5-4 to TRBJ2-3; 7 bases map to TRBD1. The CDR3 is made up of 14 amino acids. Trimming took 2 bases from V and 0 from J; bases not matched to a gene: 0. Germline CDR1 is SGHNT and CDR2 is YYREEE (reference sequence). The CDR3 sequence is CASSLQGSTDTQYF. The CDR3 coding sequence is TGTGCCAGCAGCTTACAGGGGAGCACAGATACGCAGTATTTT.

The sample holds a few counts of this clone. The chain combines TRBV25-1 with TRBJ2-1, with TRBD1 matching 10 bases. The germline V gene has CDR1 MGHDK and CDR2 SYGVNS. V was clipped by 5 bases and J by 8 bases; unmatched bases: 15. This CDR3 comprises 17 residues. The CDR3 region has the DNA TGTGCCAGCAGTCTAGCCTTACCCGGGACAGGGGTGGATGAGCAGTTCTTC. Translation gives CASSLALPGTGVDEQFF.

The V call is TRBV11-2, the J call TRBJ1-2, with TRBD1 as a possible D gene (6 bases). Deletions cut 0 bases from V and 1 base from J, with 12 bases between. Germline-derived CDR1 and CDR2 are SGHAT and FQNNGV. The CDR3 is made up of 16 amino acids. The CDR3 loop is CASSLDPGAYNYGYTF. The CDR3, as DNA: TGTGCCAGCAGCTTAGATCCAGGGGCGTATAACTATGGCTACACCTTC. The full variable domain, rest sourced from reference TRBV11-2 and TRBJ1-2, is EAGVAQSPRYKIIEKRQSVAFWCNPISGHATLYWYQQILGQGPKLLIQFQNNGVVDDSQLPKDRFSAERLKGVDSTLKIQPAKLEDSAVYLCASSLDPGAYNYGYTFGSGTRLTVV.

The CDR3 here is CASSLIPPTPVGYEQYV. CDR3 nucleotides: TGTGCCAGCAGCTTAATTCCTCCGACCCCTGTGGGCTACGAGCAGTACGTC. V usage is TRBV7-8 and J usage is TRBJ2-7; D gene ambiguous. The V gene's germline CDR1 is SGHVS and CDR2 FQNEAQ. The CDR3 loop spans 17 amino acids. V shed 2 bases and J shed 3 bases, with 20 bases lying between them.

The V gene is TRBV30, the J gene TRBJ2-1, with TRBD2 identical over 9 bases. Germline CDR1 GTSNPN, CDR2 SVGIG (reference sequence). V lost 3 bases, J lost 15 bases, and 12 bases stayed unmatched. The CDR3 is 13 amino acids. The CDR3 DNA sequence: TGTGCCTGGAGGGAAGCGGGAGCGGGAGGCGGGTTCTTC. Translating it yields CAWREAGAGGGFF.

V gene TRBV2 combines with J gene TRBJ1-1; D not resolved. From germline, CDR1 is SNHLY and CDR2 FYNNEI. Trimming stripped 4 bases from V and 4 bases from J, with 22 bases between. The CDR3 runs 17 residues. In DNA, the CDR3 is TGTGCCAGCAGTGTGGAGAACGGTGCGTTTGTCGGCACTGAAGCTTTCTTT. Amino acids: CASSVENGAFVGTEAFF.